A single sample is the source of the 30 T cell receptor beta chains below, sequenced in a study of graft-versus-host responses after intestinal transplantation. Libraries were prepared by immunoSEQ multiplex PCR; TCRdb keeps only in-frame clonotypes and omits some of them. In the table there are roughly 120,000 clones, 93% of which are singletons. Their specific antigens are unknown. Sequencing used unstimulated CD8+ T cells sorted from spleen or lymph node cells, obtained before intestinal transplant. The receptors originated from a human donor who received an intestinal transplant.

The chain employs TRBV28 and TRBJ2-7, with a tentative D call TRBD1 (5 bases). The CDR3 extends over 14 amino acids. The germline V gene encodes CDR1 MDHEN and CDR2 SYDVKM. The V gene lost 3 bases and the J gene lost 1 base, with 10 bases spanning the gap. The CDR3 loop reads CASSFLGASYEQYF. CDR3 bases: TGTGCCAGCAGTTTTCTTGGGGCGTCCTACGAGCAGTACTTC.

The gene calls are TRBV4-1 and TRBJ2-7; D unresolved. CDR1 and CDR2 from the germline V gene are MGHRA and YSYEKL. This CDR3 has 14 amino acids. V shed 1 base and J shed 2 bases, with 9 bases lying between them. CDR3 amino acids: CASSQGDYPYEQYF. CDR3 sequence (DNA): TGCGCCAGCAGCCAAGGAGATTACCCCTACGAGCAGTACTTC.

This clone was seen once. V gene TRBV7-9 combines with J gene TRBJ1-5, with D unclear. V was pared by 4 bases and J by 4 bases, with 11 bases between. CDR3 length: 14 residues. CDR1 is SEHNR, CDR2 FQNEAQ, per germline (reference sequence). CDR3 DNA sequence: TGTGCCAGCAGCTCCCCTGTGGTGAATCAGCCCCAGCATTTT. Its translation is CASSSPVVNQPQHF.

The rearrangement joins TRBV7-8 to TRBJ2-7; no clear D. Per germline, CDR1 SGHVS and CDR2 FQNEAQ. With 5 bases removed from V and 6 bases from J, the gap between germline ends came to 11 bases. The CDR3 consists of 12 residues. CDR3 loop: CASSPAAREQYF. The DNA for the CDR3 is TGTGCCAGCAGCCCGGCCGCGCGCGAGCAGTACTTC. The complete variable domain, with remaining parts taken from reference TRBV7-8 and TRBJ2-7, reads GAGVSQSPRYKVAKRGQDVALRCDPISGHVSLFWYQQALGQGPEFLTYFQNEAQLDKSGLPSDRFFAERPEGSVSTLKIQRTQQEDSAVYLCASSPAAREQYFGPGTRLTVT.

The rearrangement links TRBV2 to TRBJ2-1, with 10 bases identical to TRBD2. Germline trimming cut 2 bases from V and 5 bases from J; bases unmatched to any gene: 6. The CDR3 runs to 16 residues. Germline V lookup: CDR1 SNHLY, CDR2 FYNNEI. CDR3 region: CASSEPAGGPDNEQFF. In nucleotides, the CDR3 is TGTGCCAGCAGTGAACCAGCGGGAGGGCCCGACAATGAGCAGTTCTTC. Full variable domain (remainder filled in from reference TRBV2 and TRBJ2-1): EPEVTQTPSHQVTQMGQEVILRCVPISNHLYFYWYRQILGQKVEFLVSFYNNEISEKSEIFDDQFSVERPDGSNFTLKIRSTKLEDSAMYFCASSEPAGGPDNEQFFGPGTRLTVL.

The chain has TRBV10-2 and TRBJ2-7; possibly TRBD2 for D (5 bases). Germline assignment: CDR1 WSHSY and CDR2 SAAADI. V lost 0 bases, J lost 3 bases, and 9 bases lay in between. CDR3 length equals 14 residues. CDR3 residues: CASSESDGVYEQYF. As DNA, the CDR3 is TGCGCCAGCAGTGAGTCCGACGGGGTCTACGAGCAGTACTTC.

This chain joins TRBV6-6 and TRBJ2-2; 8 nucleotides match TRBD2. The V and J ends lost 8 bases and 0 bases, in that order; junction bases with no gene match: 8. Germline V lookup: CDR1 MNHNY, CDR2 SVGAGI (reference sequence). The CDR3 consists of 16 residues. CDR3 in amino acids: CASGKRESPNTGELFF. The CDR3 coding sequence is TGTGCCAGCGGTAAGCGGGAGTCACCGAACACCGGGGAGCTGTTTTTT.

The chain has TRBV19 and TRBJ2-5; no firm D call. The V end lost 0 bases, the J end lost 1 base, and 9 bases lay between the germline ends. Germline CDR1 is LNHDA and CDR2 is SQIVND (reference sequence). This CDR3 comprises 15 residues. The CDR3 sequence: CASSIDRSLQETQYF. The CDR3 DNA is TGTGCCAGTAGTATAGACAGGAGCCTCCAAGAGACCCAGTACTTC. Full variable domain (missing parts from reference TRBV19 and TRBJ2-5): DGGITQSPKYLFRKEGQNVTLSCEQNLNHDAMYWYRQDPGQGLRLIYYSQIVNDFQKGDIAEGYSVSREKKESFPLTVTSAQKNPTAFYLCASSIDRSLQETQYFGPGTRLLVL.

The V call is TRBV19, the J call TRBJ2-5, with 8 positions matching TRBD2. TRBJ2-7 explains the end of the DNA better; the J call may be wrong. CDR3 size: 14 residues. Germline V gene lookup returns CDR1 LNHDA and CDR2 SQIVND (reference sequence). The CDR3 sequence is CASSGREGSYEQYF. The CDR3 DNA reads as TGTGCCAGTAGTGGACGGGAGGGCTCCTACGAGCAGTACTTC.

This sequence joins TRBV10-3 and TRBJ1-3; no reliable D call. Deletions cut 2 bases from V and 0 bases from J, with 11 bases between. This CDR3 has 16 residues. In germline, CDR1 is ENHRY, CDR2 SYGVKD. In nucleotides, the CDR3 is TGTGCCATCAGTGAGGTTCTGCCGAGCTCTGGAAACACCATATATTTT. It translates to CAISEVLPSSGNTIYF.

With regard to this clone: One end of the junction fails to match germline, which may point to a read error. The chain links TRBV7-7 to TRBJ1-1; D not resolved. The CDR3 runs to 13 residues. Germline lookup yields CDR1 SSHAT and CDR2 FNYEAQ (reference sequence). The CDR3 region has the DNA TGTGCTAGCAGCTTTAACCTCAACACTGAAGCTTTCTTT. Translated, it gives CASSFNLNTEAFF.

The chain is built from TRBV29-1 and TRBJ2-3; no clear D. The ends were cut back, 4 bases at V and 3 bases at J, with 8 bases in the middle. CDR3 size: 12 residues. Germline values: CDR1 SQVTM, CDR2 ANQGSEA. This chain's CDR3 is CSVVAQTDTQYF. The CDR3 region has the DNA TGCAGCGTTGTCGCCCAAACAGATACGCAGTATTTT.

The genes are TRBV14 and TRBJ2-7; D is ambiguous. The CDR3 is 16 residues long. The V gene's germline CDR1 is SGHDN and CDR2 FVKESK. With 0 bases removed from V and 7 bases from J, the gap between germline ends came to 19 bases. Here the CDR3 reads CASSQDVGPTGVEQYF. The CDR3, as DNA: TGTGCCAGCAGCCAAGACGTCGGGCCAACTGGCGTGGAGCAGTACTTC.

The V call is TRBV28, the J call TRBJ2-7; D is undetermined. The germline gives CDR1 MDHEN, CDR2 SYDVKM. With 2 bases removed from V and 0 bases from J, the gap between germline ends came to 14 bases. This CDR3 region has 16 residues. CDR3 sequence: CASSLRAIYLSYEQYF. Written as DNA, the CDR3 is TGTGCCAGCAGTTTAAGGGCCATATACCTCTCCTACGAGCAGTACTTC.

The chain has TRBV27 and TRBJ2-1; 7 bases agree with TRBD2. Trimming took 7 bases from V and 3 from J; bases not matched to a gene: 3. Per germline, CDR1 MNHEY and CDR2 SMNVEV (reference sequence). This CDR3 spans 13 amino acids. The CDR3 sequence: CASIAGDYNEQFF. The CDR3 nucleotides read TGTGCCAGCATTGCGGGAGACTACAATGAGCAGTTCTTC.

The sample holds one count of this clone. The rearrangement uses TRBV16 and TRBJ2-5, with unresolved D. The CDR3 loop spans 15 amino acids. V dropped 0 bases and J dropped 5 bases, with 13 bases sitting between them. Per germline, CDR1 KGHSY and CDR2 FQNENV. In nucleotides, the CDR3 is TGTGCCAGCAGCCAATCGAGACGAGGCGCCGAGACCCAGTACTTC. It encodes CASSQSRRGAETQYF.

CDR3 loop: CASSISGSGTGELFF. CDR3 nucleotides: TGTGCCAGTAGTATCTCCGGGAGTGGCACCGGGGAGCTGTTTTTT. This sequence joins TRBV19 and TRBJ2-2; maybe TRBD2 (6 bases). V was cut by 3 bases and J by 4 bases, with 12 bases left in between. This CDR3 spans 15 amino acids. CDR1 and CDR2 (germline): LNHDA, SQIVND (reference sequence).

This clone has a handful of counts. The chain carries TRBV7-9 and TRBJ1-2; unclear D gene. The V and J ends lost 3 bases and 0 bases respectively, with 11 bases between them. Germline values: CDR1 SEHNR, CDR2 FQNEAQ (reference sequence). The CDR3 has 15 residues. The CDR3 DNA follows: TGTGCCAGCAGCTTTTCGACGGATGCTAACTATGGCTACACCTTC. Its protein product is CASSFSTDANYGYTF.

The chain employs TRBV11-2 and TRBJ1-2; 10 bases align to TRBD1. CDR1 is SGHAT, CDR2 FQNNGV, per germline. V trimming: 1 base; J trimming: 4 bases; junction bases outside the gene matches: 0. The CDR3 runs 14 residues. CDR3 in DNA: TGTGCCAGCAGCTTAGGGACAGGGGGCTATGGCTACACCTTC. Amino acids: CASSLGTGGYGYTF.

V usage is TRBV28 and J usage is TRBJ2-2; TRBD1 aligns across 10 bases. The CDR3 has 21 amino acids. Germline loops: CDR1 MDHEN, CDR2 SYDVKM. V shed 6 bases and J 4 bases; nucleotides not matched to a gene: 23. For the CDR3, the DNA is TGTGCCAGCAGCCTCGATGTCTTTGGGGACAGGGGAGGCGGTGGCACCGGGGAGCTGTTTTTT. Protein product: CASSLDVFGDRGGGGTGELFF.

In DNA, the CDR3 is TGTGCCAGCAGCGTAGGCCCGGGGAGCTCCTACGAGCAGTACTTC. It translates to CASSVGPGSSYEQYF. V gene TRBV9 combines with J gene TRBJ2-7; tentatively, D is TRBD2 (5 bases). Germline V gene sequence: CDR1 SGDLS, CDR2 YYNGEE. Trimming removed 0 bases from V and 0 bases from J, with 10 bases in between. The CDR3 sequence is 15 residues long.

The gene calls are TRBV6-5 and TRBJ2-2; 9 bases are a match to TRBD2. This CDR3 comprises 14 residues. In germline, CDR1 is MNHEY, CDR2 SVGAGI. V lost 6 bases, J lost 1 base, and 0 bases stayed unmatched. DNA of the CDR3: TGTGCCAGCAGAGCGGGAGGGAACACCGGGGAGCTGTTTTTT. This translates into CASRAGGNTGELFF.

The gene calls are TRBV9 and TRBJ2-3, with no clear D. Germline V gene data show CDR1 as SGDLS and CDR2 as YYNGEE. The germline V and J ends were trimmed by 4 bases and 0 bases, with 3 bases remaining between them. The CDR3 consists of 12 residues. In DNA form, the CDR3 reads TGTGCCAGCAGCCCCAGCACAGATACGCAGTATTTT. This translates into CASSPSTDTQYF.

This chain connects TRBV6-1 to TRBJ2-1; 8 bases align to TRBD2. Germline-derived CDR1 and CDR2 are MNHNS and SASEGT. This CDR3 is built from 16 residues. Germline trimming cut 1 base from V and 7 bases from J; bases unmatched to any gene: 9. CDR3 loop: CASSEGTSGGGNEQFF. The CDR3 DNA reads TGTGCCAGCAGTGAAGGAACTAGCGGCGGTGGGAATGAGCAGTTCTTC.

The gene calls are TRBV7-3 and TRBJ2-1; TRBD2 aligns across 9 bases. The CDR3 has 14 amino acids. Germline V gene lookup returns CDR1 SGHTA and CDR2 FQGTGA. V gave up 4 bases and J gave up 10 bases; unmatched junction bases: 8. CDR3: CASSYTGTSYEQFF. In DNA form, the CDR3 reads TGTGCCAGCAGCTATACCGGGACTAGCTACGAGCAGTTCTTC.

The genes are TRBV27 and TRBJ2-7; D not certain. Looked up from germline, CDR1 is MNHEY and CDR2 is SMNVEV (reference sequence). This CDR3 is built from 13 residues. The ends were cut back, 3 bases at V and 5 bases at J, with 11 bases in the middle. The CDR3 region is CASSFTLDHEQYF. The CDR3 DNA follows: TGTGCCAGCAGTTTTACTCTAGATCACGAGCAGTACTTC.

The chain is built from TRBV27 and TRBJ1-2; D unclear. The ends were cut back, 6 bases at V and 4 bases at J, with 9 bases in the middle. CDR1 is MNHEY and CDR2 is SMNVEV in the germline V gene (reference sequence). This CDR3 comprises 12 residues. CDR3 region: CASRTAGYGYTF. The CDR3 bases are TGTGCCAGCAGGACGGCGGGCTATGGCTACACCTTC.

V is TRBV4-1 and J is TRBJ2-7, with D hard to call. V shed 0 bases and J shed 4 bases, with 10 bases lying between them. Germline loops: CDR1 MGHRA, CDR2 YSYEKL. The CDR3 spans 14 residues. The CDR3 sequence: CASSQDRPGYEQYF. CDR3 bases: TGCGCCAGCAGCCAAGATCGTCCTGGGTACGAGCAGTACTTC.

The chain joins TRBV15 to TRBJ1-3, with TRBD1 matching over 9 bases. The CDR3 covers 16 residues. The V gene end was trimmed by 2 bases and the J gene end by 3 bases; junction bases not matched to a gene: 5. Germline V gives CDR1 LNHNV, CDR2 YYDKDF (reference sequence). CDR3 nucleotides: TGTGCCACCAGCAGACAACAGGGGGCCTTTGGAAACACCATATATTTT. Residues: CATSRQQGAFGNTIYF.

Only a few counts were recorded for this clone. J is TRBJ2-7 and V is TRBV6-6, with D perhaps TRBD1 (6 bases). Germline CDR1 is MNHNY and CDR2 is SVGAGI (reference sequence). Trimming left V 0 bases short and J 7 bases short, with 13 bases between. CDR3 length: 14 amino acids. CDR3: CASSYSDDRWEQYF. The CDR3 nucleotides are TGTGCCAGCAGTTACTCCGACGACAGGTGGGAGCAGTACTTC.